These 30 T cell receptor beta chains share one sample of origin, sequenced in a study of blood T cell repertoires in COVID-19. TCRdb's copy holds only in-frame clones and misses some; the assay was immunoSEQ multiplex PCR. This sample yields some 430,000 clones, of which 90% are seen a single time; 0.6% belongs to the top ten. The sequencing input was PBMCs or T cells enriched from blood (not recorded which). The receptors derive from a man between 18 and 29 years old who had recovered from COVID-19.

This chain uses TRBV6-5 with TRBJ1-6; TRBD1 might be the D (5 bases). Trimming shortened V by 6 bases and J by 8 bases, and 11 bases separated the two germline ends. The germline V gene encodes CDR1 MNHEY and CDR2 SVGAGI. CDR3 length: 13 residues. The CDR3 region is CASRQASHSPLHF. DNA for the CDR3: TGTGCCAGCAGACAGGCTTCTCATTCACCCCTCCACTTT.

The chain joins TRBV6-6 to TRBJ2-1; maybe TRBD2 (6 bases). V lost 5 bases, J lost 12 bases, and 11 bases lay in between. CDR1 MNHNY and CDR2 SVGAGI come from the germline V gene (reference sequence). The CDR3 contains 11 residues. The CDR3 DNA sequence: TGTGCCAGCAGTGAGACTAGAGGGCAGTTCTTC. As protein: CASSETRGQFF.

The chain has TRBV28 and TRBJ2-7, with unresolved D. The ends were cut back, 6 bases at V and 2 bases at J, with 23 bases in the middle. The CDR3 length is 17 residues. CDR1 and CDR2 from the germline V gene are MDHEN and SYDVKM. CDR3 DNA: TGTGCCAGCAGCTGGCGGCCCCCTCAGACCGTGACCTACGAGCAGTACTTC. Its translation is CASSWRPPQTVTYEQYF. Combining the CDR3 with reference TRBV28 and TRBJ2-7 gives the whole variable domain DVKVTQSSRYLVKRTGEKVFLECVQDMDHENMFWYRQDPGLGLRLIYFSYDVKMKEKGDIPEGYSVSREKKERFSLILESASTNQTSMYLCASSWRPPQTVTYEQYFGPGTRLTVT.

The chain joins TRBV27 to TRBJ1-1; D ambiguous. The ends were cut back, 6 bases at V and 5 bases at J, with 13 bases in the middle. Germline-derived CDR1 and CDR2 are MNHEY and SMNVEV (reference sequence). This CDR3 has 13 amino acids. CDR3 DNA: TGTGCCAGCAGCCCCATGAAGCCAACTGAAGCTTTCTTT. Translating it yields CASSPMKPTEAFF.

The chain couples TRBV5-5 to TRBJ2-2, with 9 bases matching TRBD1. Germline V gene sequence: CDR1 SGHKS, CDR2 YYEKEE (reference sequence). Unmatched junction bases numbered 9, after V lost 4 bases and J lost 8 bases. The length of the CDR3 is 15 residues. CDR3 loop: CASSRWTGVEGELFF. In DNA, the CDR3 is TGTGCCAGCAGCCGGTGGACAGGGGTTGAGGGGGAGCTGTTTTTT.

The chain is built from TRBV7-6 and TRBJ2-4; D possibly corresponds to TRBD1 (6 bases). CDR3 length: 14 amino acids. V was shortened by 5 bases and J by 4 bases, with 12 bases between the two germline ends. Germline loops: CDR1 SGHVS, CDR2 FNYEAQ. CDR3 in DNA: TGTGCCAGCAGCGGTCGACAGGAGAAAAACATTCAGTACTTC. Protein: CASSGRQEKNIQYF. Full variable domain (missing parts from reference TRBV7-6 and TRBJ2-4): GAGVSQSPRYKVTKRGQDVALRCDPISGHVSLYWYRQALGQGPEFLTYFNYEAQQDKSGLPNDRFSAERPEGSISTLTIQRTEQRDSAMYRCASSGRQEKNIQYFGAGTRLSVL.

This chain joins TRBV5-1 and TRBJ2-5, with 7 bases aligning to TRBD1. The germline gives CDR1 SGHRS, CDR2 YFSETQ. Unmatched junction bases numbered 7, after V lost 0 bases and J lost 2 bases. This CDR3 is built from 16 residues. For the CDR3, the DNA is TGCGCCAGCAGCTTGGCCCAGGGGGTTTCACAAGAGACCCAGTACTTC. Its translation: CASSLAQGVSQETQYF.

The V and J genes are TRBV11-1 and TRBJ2-1, with 9 bases matching TRBD2. The CDR3 contains 16 residues. Trimming removed 1 base from V and 6 bases from J; junction bases left unmatched: 7. Per germline, CDR1 SGHAT and CDR2 FQDESV (reference sequence). The CDR3 region is CASSLEFAGGGNEQFF. The CDR3 DNA reads TGTGCCAGCAGCTTAGAATTTGCGGGAGGGGGCAATGAGCAGTTCTTC.

The V gene is TRBV13, the J gene TRBJ1-2, with 7 bases aligning to TRBD1. Trimming cost V 5 bases and J 4 bases; bases outside gene matches: 10. Germline values: CDR1 PRHDT, CDR2 FYEKMQ (reference sequence). The CDR3 covers 15 residues. The CDR3 region is CASSPRDRSTYGYTF. For the CDR3, the DNA is TGTGCCAGCAGCCCACGGGACAGATCCACCTATGGCTACACCTTC.

The chain couples TRBV3-1 (or the pseudogene TRBV3-2) to TRBJ1-4, with D tentatively TRBD1 (5 bases). With 6 bases removed from V and 6 bases from J, the gap between germline ends came to 14 bases. This CDR3 has 14 residues. CDR1 and CDR2 (germline): LGHDT, YNNKEL (reference sequence). The CDR3 is CASRGRARDEKLFF. In DNA, the CDR3 is TGTGCCAGCAGGGGCAGGGCCCGAGATGAAAAACTGTTTTTT.

The gene calls are TRBV19 and TRBJ1-5; D is undetermined. The CDR3 totals 14 residues. The V end was cut by 0 bases, the J end by 3 bases, with 6 bases between. Germline V CDR1 and CDR2: LNHDA, SQIVND (reference sequence). The CDR3 DNA reads as TGTGCCAGTAGTATAGACAGGAACAATCAGCCCCAGCATTTT. Its protein is CASSIDRNNQPQHF.

The chain couples TRBV7-8 to TRBJ2-3; TRBD2 is a possible D gene (6 bases). V lost 5 bases and J lost 8, with 14 bases in between. The germline CDR1 and CDR2 sequences are SGHVS and FQNEAQ. CDR3 length: 13 residues. This chain's CDR3 is CASSAPGERTQYF. CDR3 nucleotides: TGTGCCAGCAGCGCCCCGGGGGAGCGTACGCAGTATTTT. The full variable domain, completed using reference TRBV7-8 and TRBJ2-3, is GAGVSQSPRYKVAKRGQDVALRCDPISGHVSLFWYQQALGQGPEFLTYFQNEAQLDKSGLPSDRFFAERPEGSVSTLKIQRTQQEDSAVYLCASSAPGERTQYFGPGTRLTVL.

The chain uses TRBV18 and TRBJ1-1, with a weak D call TRBD1 (5 bases). The V end was cut by 2 bases, the J end by 5 bases, with 12 bases between. CDR3 length equals 14 residues. The V gene's germline CDR1 is KGHSH and CDR2 LQKENI. The CDR3 DNA reads TGTGCCAGCTCACCAAAGGGGTTGGGTACTGAAGCTTTCTTT. It encodes CASSPKGLGTEAFF.

This chain connects TRBV3-1 (or the pseudogene TRBV3-2) to TRBJ2-1; 10 bases fit TRBD2. Germline V gene sequence: CDR1 LGHDT, CDR2 YNNKEL (reference sequence). With V trimmed by 5 bases and J by 10 bases, 5 bases remained unmatched. This CDR3 is built from 13 residues. The CDR3 DNA is TGTGCCAGCAGCTGGACTAGCGGAGGAGAGCAGTTCTTC. Encoded protein: CASSWTSGGEQFF.

J is TRBJ2-1 and V is TRBV10-3, with 14 bases that match TRBD2. V shed 0 bases, J shed 6 bases, and the junction held 7 bases outside the gene matches. The germline V gene encodes CDR1 ENHRY and CDR2 SYGVKD. This CDR3 is 18 amino acids long. The CDR3 DNA reads as TGTGCCATCAGTGAGTCGGGGACTAGCGGGAGTTTGGGCAATGAGCAGTTCTTC. It encodes CAISESGTSGSLGNEQFF.

The chain is built from TRBV5-5 and TRBJ1-2, with D possibly being TRBD1 (5 bases). V gave up 1 base and J gave up 4 bases, with 14 bases separating them. The length of the CDR3 is 15 residues. Germline V gene data show CDR1 as SGHKS and CDR2 as YYEKEE (reference sequence). The DNA for the CDR3 is TGTGCCAGCAGCTTGCACCAGGGCGCATCCTATGGCTACACCTTC. This codes for CASSLHQGASYGYTF. Full variable domain (rest looked up from reference TRBV5-5 and TRBJ1-2): DAGVTQSPTHLIKTRGQQVTLRCSPISGHKSVSWYQQVLGQGPQFIFQYYEKEERGRGNFPDRFSARQFPNYSSELNVNALLLGDSALYLCASSLHQGASYGYTFGSGTRLTVV.

The chain has TRBV7-9 and TRBJ2-7; tentatively, D is TRBD1 (6 bases). V lost 5 bases to trimming and J lost 3 bases, with 17 bases between them. The CDR3 runs to 15 residues. The germline V gene has CDR1 SEHNR and CDR2 FQNEAQ (reference sequence). The CDR3 protein is CASSPRRTVHYEQYF. CDR3 sequence (DNA): TGTGCCAGCAGCCCCCGACGGACAGTCCACTACGAGCAGTACTTC.

The gene calls are TRBV19 and TRBJ1-5; perhaps TRBD1 as D (5 bases). The germline V and J ends were trimmed by 4 bases and 0 bases, with 13 bases remaining between them. This CDR3 is 16 amino acids long. Germline V gene sequence: CDR1 LNHDA, CDR2 SQIVND (reference sequence). The CDR3 loop reads CASSRRGEYSNQPQHF. CDR3 coding DNA: TGTGCCAGTAGTAGGAGGGGAGAATATAGCAATCAGCCCCAGCATTTT.

This chain uses TRBV19 with TRBJ2-3, with 10 bases that match TRBD2. With V trimmed by 5 bases and J by 3 bases, 8 bases remained unmatched. Germline assignment: CDR1 LNHDA and CDR2 SQIVND (reference sequence). The CDR3 consists of 16 residues. The DNA of the CDR3 is TGTGCCAGTAGTGTCCGTAGCGGGGGGCTGACAGATACGCAGTATTTT. Its translation is CASSVRSGGLTDTQYF.

The chain carries TRBV21-1 and TRBJ2-1; the table's D call TRBD2 went unverified against the DNA. TRBV21-1 is described as a pseudogene. The CDR3 is 18 amino acids. CDR3 in DNA: TGTGCCAGCAGCAAAGGGGCGCGGGACGGTTATAATTACAATGAGCAGTTCTTC. This translates into CASSKGARDGYNYNEQFF.

The chain links TRBV20-1 to TRBJ2-7; TRBD2 is a possible D gene (6 bases). Trimming shortened V by 3 bases and J by 1 base, and 13 bases separated the two germline ends. The germline V gene has CDR1 DFQATT and CDR2 SNEGSKA (reference sequence). This CDR3 is built from 14 residues. The CDR3 DNA reads as TGCAGTGCTAGTGGCGGGACGGTTTCCTACGAGCAGTACTTC. It is translated as CSASGGTVSYEQYF.

The chain uses TRBV6-5 and TRBJ2-3, with 10 bases fitting TRBD2. The CDR3 loop spans 14 amino acids. J lost 5 bases, V lost 8 bases, and 7 bases had no gene match. Germline V gives CDR1 MNHEY, CDR2 SVGAGI. The CDR3 region is CASRLAGVGDTQYF. CDR3 bases: TGTGCCAGCCGCCTAGCGGGAGTTGGAGATACGCAGTATTTT.

This chain connects TRBV4-1 to TRBJ1-2; 11 bases agree with TRBD1. The CDR3 runs 15 residues. With 1 base clipped from V and 9 bases from J, the junction kept 7 bases outside the gene matches. Germline V gene lookup returns CDR1 MGHRA and CDR2 YSYEKL. The DNA for the CDR3 is TGCGCCAGCAGCCAAGTCGGGGACAGGGGGGTTAGCTACACCTTC. Translated, it gives CASSQVGDRGVSYTF.

The chain employs TRBV7-2 and TRBJ1-4; D not certain. V was pared by 4 bases and J by 5 bases, with 8 bases between. Germline V gene lookup returns CDR1 SGHTA and CDR2 FQGNSA. The CDR3 loop spans 13 amino acids. The CDR3 is CASSSQSNEKLFF. CDR3 DNA sequence: TGTGCCAGCAGCTCCCAGTCAAATGAAAAACTGTTTTTT.

The V call is TRBV28, the J call TRBJ1-2, with D possibly TRBD1 on 5 matching bases. Germline values: CDR1 MDHEN, CDR2 SYDVKM. V lost 5 bases and J 7 bases, leaving 8 bases between the germline ends. This CDR3 has 11 amino acids. The CDR3 loop is CASSPQGGYTF. The DNA of the CDR3 is TGTGCCAGCAGTCCGCAGGGTGGCTACACCTTC.

This clone was picked up one time. The chain is built from TRBV5-6 and TRBJ1-1, with D possibly TRBD1 on 5 matching bases. From germline, CDR1 is SGHDT and CDR2 YYEEEE. The CDR3 sequence is 13 residues long. V lost 4 bases, J lost 0 bases, and 7 bases lay in between. In DNA form, the CDR3 reads TGTGCCAGCAGCGGAGGGGTGAACACTGAAGCTTTCTTT. This gives the protein CASSGGVNTEAFF.

The chain carries TRBV7-9 and TRBJ2-5; D gene ambiguous. Germline CDR1 SEHNR, CDR2 FQNEAQ (reference sequence). Deletions cut 8 bases from V and 5 bases from J, with 24 bases between. This CDR3 spans 16 amino acids. CDR3 loop: CASLPDGRRVVETQYF. CDR3 DNA sequence: TGTGCCAGCCTCCCTGATGGCCGTCGGGTAGTTGAGACCCAGTACTTC.

This chain connects TRBV24-1 to TRBJ2-3; 7 positions match TRBD2. CDR1 is KGHDR, CDR2 SFDVKD, per germline. This CDR3 spans 14 amino acids. Trimming removed 4 bases from V and 0 bases from J; junction bases left unmatched: 0. The CDR3 here is CATSERGSTDTQYF. CDR3 DNA sequence: TGTGCCACCAGTGAGCGGGGGAGCACAGATACGCAGTATTTT.

CDR3 loop: CASSEEGAGTQPQHF. The CDR3 nucleotides are TGTGCCAGCAGTGAAGAAGGGGCGGGAACCCAGCCCCAGCATTTT. The chain employs TRBV2 and TRBJ1-5; a weak D match, TRBD1 (5 bases). This CDR3 has 15 residues. Germline-derived CDR1 and CDR2 are SNHLY and FYNNEI. Trimming removed 1 base at V and 7 bases at J, with 14 bases between. The variable domain in full, completed from reference TRBV2 and TRBJ1-5, reads EPEVTQTPSHQVTQMGQEVILRCVPISNHLYFYWYRQILGQKVEFLVSFYNNEISEKSEIFDDQFSVERPDGSNFTLKIRSTKLEDSAMYFCASSEEGAGTQPQHFGDGTRLSIL.

The chain couples TRBV11-3 to TRBJ1-6, with D perhaps matching TRBD1 (5 bases). The CDR3 is 15 amino acids. Germline V gene sequence: CDR1 SGHNT, CDR2 YENEEA. V was trimmed by 1 base and J by 7 bases, leaving 11 bases between them. The CDR3 DNA sequence: TGTGCCAGCAGCTTAGGACAGAACCTAAATTCACCCCTCCACTTT. The encoded protein is CASSLGQNLNSPLHF.